What follows are 29 T cell receptor beta chains derived from one specimen sequenced in a study of cytomegalovirus exposure and HLA in healthy donors (dated by TCRdb to 2016 to 2017). Libraries were built with the immunoSEQ multiplex PCR assay. TCRdb obtained this table from immuneACCESS and retained in-frame rearrangements with V and J assigned. These tables miss some clones; where compared with another copy, unresolved V genes account for less than half of the shortfall, and the remainder is unexplained. Within this sample are approximately 99,000 clones, with roughly 95% of them counted one time only. The ten biggest clones cover about 0.7% of the sample. Source material: PBMCs. These receptors were obtained from a woman aged 18-29 years in good health and CMV-seronegative.

The rearrangement links TRBV7-9 to TRBJ1-1; D not certain. Germline assignment: CDR1 SEHNR and CDR2 FQNEAQ (reference sequence). Trimming shortened V by 4 bases and J by 7 bases, and 10 bases separated the two germline ends. The CDR3 is 12 residues long. CDR3 protein: CASSSGEGEAFF. For the CDR3, the DNA is TGTGCCAGCAGCTCCGGGGAGGGTGAAGCTTTCTTT.

The chain couples TRBV7-9 to TRBJ1-1; D uncertain. The CDR3 runs 13 residues. Between the trimmed V and J ends, which lost 4 bases and 7 bases, there was a span of 13 bases. Germline V gene data show CDR1 as SEHNR and CDR2 as FQNEAQ (reference sequence). The CDR3 DNA reads TGTGCCAGCAGCTCCAGCCTAGAGGGTGAAGCTTTCTTT. As protein: CASSSSLEGEAFF.

J is TRBJ2-7 and V is TRBV6-1, with 7 bases fitting TRBD1. The germline gives CDR1 MNHNS, CDR2 SASEGT. The length of the CDR3 is 14 residues. The junction had 7 bases not matched to a gene; V was cut back by 7 bases and J by 1 base. This CDR3 is CASKGPRGSYEQYF. The CDR3, as DNA: TGTGCCAGCAAGGGGCCCAGGGGGTCCTACGAGCAGTACTTC.

This clone showed up just once. J is TRBJ1-2 and V is TRBV27; TRBD1 agrees at 9 bases. V shed 6 bases, J shed 3 bases, and the junction held 17 bases outside the gene matches. The CDR3 loop spans 18 amino acids. Germline CDR1 reads MNHEY; CDR2 reads SMNVEV (reference sequence). The CDR3 nucleotides are TGTGCCAGCAGCCCTAAAGGGTTAGGACAGGGGATGGACTATGGCTACACCTTC. Residues: CASSPKGLGQGMDYGYTF.

The rearrangement uses TRBV27 and TRBJ2-7; TRBD1 aligns across 9 bases. CDR1 and CDR2 from the germline V gene are MNHEY and SMNVEV (reference sequence). V was clipped by 5 bases and J by 7 bases; unmatched bases: 15. CDR3 size: 16 residues. CDR3 region: CASSMTGTGKLYEQYF. In DNA, the CDR3 is TGTGCCAGCAGTATGACCGGGACAGGGAAACTCTATGAGCAGTACTTC.

The count of this clone is one. The V call is TRBV2, the J call TRBJ2-5, with a possible D match to TRBD1 (7 bases). Deletions cut 2 bases from V and 5 bases from J, with 15 bases between. Germline loops: CDR1 SNHLY, CDR2 FYNNEI. This CDR3 contains 15 residues. The CDR3 DNA is TGTGCCAGCAGTGAATTCAGGGGGGCTCTGGAGACCCAGTACTTC. Its protein product is CASSEFRGALETQYF.

The V gene is TRBV4-3, the J gene TRBJ2-5; 8 bases are a match to TRBD2. This CDR3 comprises 18 residues. V lost 3 bases to trimming and J lost 1 base; unmatched junction nucleotides: 13. The germline gives CDR1 LGHNA, CDR2 YSLEER. The CDR3 is CASSQGGLVAGGQETQYF. The CDR3 DNA sequence: TGCGCCAGCAGCCAGGGGGGGTTGGTTGCGGGGGGCCAAGAGACCCAGTACTTC.

V is TRBV5-1 and J is TRBJ2-1; 8 bases align to TRBD2. There are 13 residues in the CDR3. Per the germline V gene, CDR1 is SGHRS and CDR2 is YFSETQ. V gave up 2 bases and J gave up 5 bases; unmatched junction bases: 0. This chain's CDR3 is CASSFGGDNEQFF. The CDR3 DNA follows: TGCGCCAGCAGCTTCGGGGGGGACAATGAGCAGTTCTTC.

The chain recombines TRBV7-2 with TRBJ2-7, with 10 bases lining up with TRBD1. The germline gives CDR1 SGHTA, CDR2 FQGNSA. The CDR3 is 15 amino acids. Trimming at V came to 5 bases and at J to 3 bases, leaving 7 bases not matched to a gene. The CDR3 here is CASSPPGQGHYEQYF. The DNA for the CDR3 is TGTGCCAGCAGCCCCCCGGGACAGGGGCACTACGAGCAGTACTTC.

This chain links TRBV4-3 with TRBJ2-3, with 12 bases identical to TRBD2. The CDR3 covers 16 residues. Trimming removed 0 bases from V and 5 bases from J; junction bases left unmatched: 3. Germline V gives CDR1 LGHNA, CDR2 YSLEER. The chain's CDR3 is CASSQELAGGLDTQYF. The CDR3 bases are TGCGCCAGCAGCCAAGAACTAGCGGGGGGTCTAGATACGCAGTATTTT.

The J gene is TRBJ2-3, the V gene TRBV5-8; 7 bases line up with TRBD1. In germline, CDR1 is SGHTS, CDR2 YDEGEE. The junction had 12 bases not matched to a gene; V was cut back by 4 bases and J by 4 bases. The CDR3 loop spans 16 amino acids. The CDR3 reads CASSPGTVSPADTQYF. For the CDR3, the DNA is TGTGCCAGCAGCCCAGGGACAGTAAGCCCGGCAGATACGCAGTATTTT.

The chain carries TRBV11-2 and TRBJ2-7; D is uncertain. The V gene lost 3 bases and the J gene lost 3 bases, with 15 bases spanning the gap. Germline loops: CDR1 SGHAT, CDR2 FQNNGV. CDR3 length: 15 amino acids. CDR3 sequence (DNA): TGTGCCAGCAGCTTGGGTCAGGCCACAAACTACGAGCAGTACTTC. Translating gives CASSLGQATNYEQYF.

The rearrangement links TRBV5-1 to TRBJ1-4, with D tentatively TRBD1 (6 bases). The CDR3 spans 15 residues. With 0 bases removed from V and 2 bases from J, the gap between germline ends came to 8 bases. The V gene's germline CDR1 is SGHRS and CDR2 YFSETQ. The CDR3 nucleotides read TGCGCCAGCAGCTTGGGTGGGGGCACTAATGAAAAACTGTTTTTT. Its translation: CASSLGGGTNEKLFF.

The chain employs TRBV9 and TRBJ1-5; D may be TRBD1 (5 bases). This CDR3 is built from 15 residues. The V end was cut by 4 bases, the J end by 8 bases, with 19 bases between. The germline V gene encodes CDR1 SGDLS and CDR2 YYNGEE. The CDR3 spells CASSLTLTAGEPQHF. In DNA, the CDR3 is TGTGCCAGCAGCCTCACCTTGACAGCGGGTGAGCCCCAGCATTTT.

This chain links TRBV28 with TRBJ1-4, with D possibly being TRBD1 (6 bases). The V end was cut by 6 bases, the J end by 8 bases, with 13 bases between. Germline lookup yields CDR1 MDHEN and CDR2 SYDVKM. This CDR3 has 13 residues. The CDR3 nucleotides are TGTGCCAGCAGGATAGACAGGAGAGAAAAACTGTTTTTT. This codes for CASRIDRREKLFF.

The chain has TRBV28 and TRBJ2-7; a possible D gene is TRBD2 (6 bases). The CDR3 extends over 11 amino acids. Germline V gene data show CDR1 as MDHEN and CDR2 as SYDVKM. Trimming took off 10 bases at V and 4 bases at J, with 11 bases between the two ends. The CDR3 bases are TGTGCCACCAGCCGGGGGTACGAGCAGTACTTC. Its protein product is CATSRGYEQYF.

The chain combines TRBV12-5 with TRBJ2-3, with TRBD2 identical over 7 bases. Germline CDR1 is LGHNT and CDR2 is FRNRAP. Trimming cost V 3 bases and J 0 bases; bases outside gene matches: 12. The CDR3 consists of 18 residues. The CDR3 here is CASGLKGTTDSSTDTQYF. The DNA for the CDR3 is TGTGCTAGTGGTTTAAAAGGGACTACCGACTCTAGCACAGATACGCAGTATTTT. Full variable domain (rest looked up from reference TRBV12-5 and TRBJ2-3): DARVTQTPRHKVTEMGQEVTMRCQPILGHNTVFWYRQTMMQGLELLAYFRNRAPLDDSGMPKDRFSAEMPDATLATLKIQPSEPRDSAVYFCASGLKGTTDSSTDTQYFGPGTRLTVL.

This chain's CDR3 is CASSLGGSPWTF. Written as DNA, the CDR3 is TGTGCCAGCAGCTTAGGGGGCAGTCCATGGACCTTC. The chain joins TRBV7-9 to TRBJ1-2; perhaps TRBD1 as D (5 bases). The ends were cut back, 1 base at V and 14 bases at J, with 14 bases in the middle. Germline CDR1 SEHNR, CDR2 FQNEAQ (reference sequence). The CDR3 is 12 amino acids.

In its sample, this clone was seen once. The genes are TRBV9 and TRBJ1-6; 7 positions agree with TRBD1. V gave up 4 bases and J gave up 10 bases; unmatched junction bases: 11. CDR3 size: 15 residues. Germline V gene sequence: CDR1 SGDLS, CDR2 YYNGEE. CDR3 loop: CASSSGGQERSPLHF. CDR3 DNA sequence: TGTGCCAGCAGCAGTGGCGGACAGGAACGGTCACCCCTCCACTTT. The entire variable domain, with the rest obtained from reference TRBV9 and TRBJ1-6, is as follows: DSGVTQTPKHLITATGQRVTLRCSPRSGDLSVYWYQQSLDQGLQFLIQYYNGEERAKGNILERFSAQQFPDLHSELNLSSLELGDSALYFCASSSGGQERSPLHFGNGTRLTVT.

Remarks on this clone: The junction shows a germline mismatch at one end, possibly a read error. This chain joins TRBV5-1 and TRBJ2-1; 9 nucleotides align to TRBD1. The germline V gene has CDR1 SGHRS and CDR2 YFSETQ. CDR3 length equals 15 residues. The CDR3 DNA reads as TGCGCCAGCAGCCTGGGACAGGGCGTCTACACTGAGCAGTTCTTC. This translates into CASSLGQGVYTEQFF.

The V call is TRBV9, the J call TRBJ2-3; D gene unclear. Germline V gene sequence: CDR1 SGDLS, CDR2 YYNGEE. This CDR3 spans 14 amino acids. Trimming took off 2 bases at V and 6 bases at J, with 13 bases between the two ends. CDR3 region: CASSVAQTLDTQYF. CDR3 nucleotides: TGTGCCAGCAGCGTGGCCCAAACCCTGGATACGCAGTATTTT.

This clone showed up just once. The chain couples TRBV4-1 to TRBJ2-2, with 7 bases fitting TRBD2. Unmatched junction bases numbered 3, after V lost 2 bases and J lost 6 bases. The CDR3 contains 14 residues. CDR1 MGHRA and CDR2 YSYEKL come from the germline V gene. Written as DNA, the CDR3 is TGCGCCAGCAGCCAATACGGGAGGCCCGGGGAGCTGTTTTTT. It encodes CASSQYGRPGELFF.

This clone appeared a single time. The J gene is TRBJ1-5, the V gene TRBV10-3, with 7 bases aligning to TRBD1. This CDR3 has 17 amino acids. V was clipped by 0 bases and J by 2 bases; unmatched bases: 7. Germline V CDR1 and CDR2: ENHRY, SYGVKD. CDR3 sequence (DNA): TGTGCCATCAGTGAGTCGACTCAGGGGGTCGGCAATCAGCCCCAGCATTTT. Encoded protein: CAISESTQGVGNQPQHF.

This chain connects TRBV4-3 to TRBJ2-1; 9 nucleotides match TRBD2. Trimming took 4 bases from V and 10 from J; bases not matched to a gene: 11. Germline CDR1 LGHNA, CDR2 YSLEER. The CDR3 is 15 residues long. The CDR3 reads CASSPPGLAVREQFF. In DNA form, the CDR3 reads TGCGCCAGCAGCCCTCCGGGACTAGCAGTTAGAGAGCAGTTCTTC.

The chain carries TRBV7-2 and TRBJ1-6; TRBD1 matches 7 bases. The V gene end was trimmed by 6 bases and the J gene end by 8 bases; junction bases not matched to a gene: 13. This CDR3 contains 16 residues. Germline CDR1 is SGHTA and CDR2 is FQGNSA. The CDR3, as DNA: TGTGCCAGCAGTCGCGAGACGGGACAGCTGGATTCACCCCTCCACTTT. Its protein is CASSRETGQLDSPLHF.

This clone was counted only a few times. In DNA, the CDR3 is TGTGCCTGGAGTGTACTAGCGGGGGGGCCCGGGGAGCTGTTTTTT. Protein sequence: CAWSVLAGGPGELFF. The chain recombines TRBV30 with TRBJ2-2, with 13 bases lining up with TRBD2. V dropped 0 bases and J dropped 6; count of bases not matched to a gene: 1. The CDR3 contains 15 residues. CDR1 and CDR2 from the germline V gene are GTSNPN and SVGIG (reference sequence). Full variable domain (remainder filled in from reference TRBV30 and TRBJ2-2): SQTIHQWPATLVQPVGSPLSLECTVEGTSNPNLYWYRQAAGRGLQLLFYSVGIGQISSEVPQNLSASRPQDRQFILSSKKLLLSDSGFYLCAWSVLAGGPGELFFGEGSRLTVL.

The rearrangement uses TRBV28 and TRBJ2-3, with D possibly matching TRBD1 (5 bases). Germline assignment: CDR1 MDHEN and CDR2 SYDVKM. V was shortened by 2 bases and J by 3 bases, with 9 bases between the two germline ends. CDR3 size: 14 residues. CDR3 amino acids: CASSLGGATDTQYF. The CDR3, as DNA: TGTGCCAGCAGTTTAGGTGGGGCTACAGATACGCAGTATTTT.

J is TRBJ1-2 and V is TRBV29-1; D remains unclear. The CDR3 has 13 residues. Germline CDR1 and CDR2: SQVTM and ANQGSEA. V dropped 6 bases and J dropped 2 bases, with 13 bases sitting between them. The CDR3 here is CSVGNDGNYGYTF. In nucleotides, the CDR3 is TGCAGCGTCGGAAACGACGGGAACTATGGCTACACCTTC.

J is TRBJ1-2 and V is TRBV7-9; a weak D match, TRBD1 (6 bases). The CDR3 loop spans 17 amino acids. V lost 3 bases and J lost 2, with 19 bases in between. Germline CDR1 is SEHNR and CDR2 is FQNEAQ (reference sequence). The chain's CDR3 is CASSFPGTQALNYGYTF. CDR3 nucleotide sequence: TGTGCCAGCAGCTTCCCAGGGACACAAGCCCTAAACTATGGCTACACCTTC.